This T cell receptor (beta chain) was observed in a study of blood T cell repertoires in COVID-19 (dated by TCRdb to the early 2020s). The study in broad terms: Samples covering the acute and convalescent phases of COVID-19 were provided by collaborators in the United States, Italy and Spain. The prospective study material was composed of cDNA or gDNA derived from T cells, B-cell-depleted T cells, or PBMCs. Deeply sampled blood TCRbeta repertoires from subjects exposed to, actively infected with, or recovered from COVID-19 were included in the dataset. The repertoires were released in a freely available public database meant as a resource for research on the immune response to SARS-CoV-2. Samples came from the ongoing ImmuneRACE study (first 160 participants) plus 1,254 subjects from 6 global collaborators. A de-identified subject ID, COVID-19 status, age in years and sex were almost always included in the sample metadata. Where available, HLA class I and class II types were obtained from metadata supplied by the sample provider rather than from assay-based typing. General findings and caveats noted by the study authors: How much clinical and demographic metadata was included differed by source and by participant, and the metadata was provided uncurated.

The collaborating institutions used their own protocols to collect whole blood in K2EDTA tubes. For TCRbeta analysis, collaborators shipped samples in one of three forms: frozen whole blood, isolated PBMCs, or DNA extracted from either of those sample types. TCRbeta CDR3 regions were amplified from genomic DNA by means of the immunoSEQ Assay, a bias-controlled multiplex PCR. The authors processed their data as follows. The number of nucleated cells in each sample was estimated from the amplification of reference gene primers within the assay. To quantify the absolute abundance of each unique TCRbeta CDR3 rearrangement, sequence reads were collapsed and filtered. Productive Simpson clonality was computed per sample as the square root of Simpson's diversity index over productive rearrangements. Here the immuneACCESS table is served through TCRdb, limited to in-frame sequences with V and J called. Missing clones are a known gap in these copies; in checked studies unresolved V genes cover under half, and the rest lacks a known reason. Clonal size and the V and J genes are those of that table, whereas D and trimming came from the DNA. For this sample there are about 72,000 clones; around 86% appear just once. Under 15% of the sample is in the top ten clones.

Germline trimming amounts to 4 bases on V and 1 base on J, with 1 as the count of junction bases outside the gene matches. The germline V gene gives CDR1 as SGHRS and CDR2 as YFSETQ. Spanning cysteine to phenylalanine, the CDR3 consists of 14 amino acids. Here the CDR3 DNA is all that survives: 42 bases in frame from base 1. Points on this clone: The specificity of this receptor is unknown. It may be a read error: a sequence one base away is much more abundant.

The sample taken for sequencing was peripheral blood. Recombination connected TRBV5-1 to TRBJ2-2, with TRBD1 matching 7 junction bases. This sequence was found in a woman aged 60-70 years with acute or convalescent COVID-19. The CDR3 reads as follows: CASSRDRNTGELFF. The bases are TGCGCCAGCAGCCGGGACAGGAACACCGGGGAGCTGTTTTTT.